This T cell receptor beta chain came from a study of cytomegalovirus exposure and HLA in healthy donors. A multiplex PCR was run with 60 Vbeta primers and 13 Jbeta primers. Generated by immunoSEQ multiplex PCR, the TCRdb table keeps only in-frame clones and is missing some. The sample has fewer than 140,000 clones; under 80% are singletons. Those who donated were healthy bone marrow donors. CDR1 is SGHNT, CDR2 YYREEE, per germline (reference sequence). Trimming removed 0 bases from V and 3 bases from J, with 13 bases in between. The CDR3 runs 15 residues. The gene calls are TRBV5-4 and TRBJ2-7; maybe TRBD1 (7 bases). The sample consisted of PBMCs. This TCR came from a woman between 50 and 59 years old in good health and CMV-seropositive. DNA for the CDR3: TGTGCCAGCAGCTTGGCCGGGGGACAGAACTACGAGCAGTACTTC. Translated, it gives CASSLAGGQNYEQYF.